The T cell receptor (beta chain) described here comes from a study of CD8+ T cells in alopecia areata. Notes on this clone: Its antigen is unknown.

Germline lookup yields CDR1 SGHRS and CDR2 YFSETQ. The CDR3 covers 16 residues. The V and J ends lost 0 bases and 3 bases, in that order; junction bases with no gene match: 6. The treatment was: oral pan-JAK inhibitor, 5-10 mg twice daily. The study's findings and limits: Uncertainty about whether baseline CD8+ expansion is linked to response remains, with one nonresponder. Expanded CD8+ clones among the top 100, as well as scalp clonality, were significantly decreased by tofacitinib.

It was cDNA, reverse transcribed from extracted RNA, that served as the sequencing template. TCRdb's table, derived via immunoSEQ multiplex PCR, lists solely in-frame clones and lacks some. This sample yields about 200,000 clones, of which around two fifths are seen a single time; about 0.48% belongs to the top ten. This chain uses TRBV5-1 with TRBJ2-3, with 8 bases lining up with TRBD2. The origin of this receptor is a human donor with alopecia areata. This sample comprised CD4+ T cells sorted from blood, obtained around week 34, from a patient treated with tofacitinib. DNA of the CDR3: TGCGCCAGCAGCTTGGCACCGGGACTAGGAACAGATACGCAGTATTTT. Encoded protein: CASSLAPGLGTDTQYF. The full variable domain, rest sourced from reference TRBV5-1 and TRBJ2-3, is KAGVTQTPRYLIKTRGQQVTLSCSPISGHRSVSWYQQTPGQGLQFLFEYFSETQRNKGNFPGRFSGRQFSNSRSEMNVSTLELGDSALYLCASSLAPGLGTDTQYFGPGTRLTVL.